This TCR beta chain is from a study of T cell responses to AZD1222 COVID-19 vaccine. TCRdb keeps only in-frame clones here, not all; method: immunoSEQ multiplex PCR. The data show under 50,000 clones, 89% seen once. Study-level points and caveats: Vaccine-associated CD4 TCRs spanned spike, dominant at 160-218 and 743-854. Samples come after the peak T cell response, not at day 14. Of spike-specific TCRs, nearly half reportedly target regions left unmutated in variants.

On this clone: Antigen: not known.

The CDR3 consists of 12 residues. Trimming shortened V by 2 bases and J by 5 bases, and 6 bases separated the two germline ends. CDR1 KGHSH and CDR2 LQKENI come from the germline V gene. This chain links TRBV18 with TRBJ2-5, with no clear D. The receptor was derived from an adult who received the AZD1222 COVID-19 vaccine. Specimen: peripheral blood, collected 28 days after the second AZD1222 dose. CDR3 region: CASSPATETQYF. The CDR3 DNA is TGTGCCAGCTCACCAGCAACGGAGACCCAGTACTTC.